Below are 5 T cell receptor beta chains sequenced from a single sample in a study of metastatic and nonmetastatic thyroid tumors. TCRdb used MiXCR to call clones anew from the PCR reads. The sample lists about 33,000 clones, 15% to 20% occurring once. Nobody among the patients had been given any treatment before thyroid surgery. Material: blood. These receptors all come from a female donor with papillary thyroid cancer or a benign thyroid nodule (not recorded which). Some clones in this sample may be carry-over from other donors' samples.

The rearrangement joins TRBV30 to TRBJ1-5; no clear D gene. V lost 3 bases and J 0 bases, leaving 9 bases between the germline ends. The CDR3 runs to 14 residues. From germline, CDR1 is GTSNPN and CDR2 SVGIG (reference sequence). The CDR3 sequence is CAWSALCSNQPQHF. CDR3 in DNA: TGTGCCTGGAGCGCCCTGTGTAGCAATCAGCCCCAGCATTTT. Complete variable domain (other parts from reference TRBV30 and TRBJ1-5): SQTIHQWPATLVQPVGSPLSLECTVEGTSNPNLYWYRQAAGRGLQLLFYSVGIGQISSEVPQNLSASRPQDRQFILSSKKLLLSDSGFYLCAWSALCSNQPQHFGDGTRLSIL.

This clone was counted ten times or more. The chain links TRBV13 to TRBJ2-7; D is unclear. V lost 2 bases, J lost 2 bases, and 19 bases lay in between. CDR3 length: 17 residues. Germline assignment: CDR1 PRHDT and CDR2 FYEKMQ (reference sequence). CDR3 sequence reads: CASSLPSGLALPYEQYF. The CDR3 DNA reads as TGTGCCAGCAGCTTACCCAGTGGCCTCGCCCTCCCCTACGAGCAGTACTTC. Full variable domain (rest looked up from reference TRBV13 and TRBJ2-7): AAGVIQSPRHLIKEKRETATLKCYPIPRHDTVYWYQQGPGQDPQFLISFYEKMQSDKGSIPDRFSAQQFSDYHSELNMSSLELGDSALYFCASSLPSGLALPYEQYFGPGTRLTVT.

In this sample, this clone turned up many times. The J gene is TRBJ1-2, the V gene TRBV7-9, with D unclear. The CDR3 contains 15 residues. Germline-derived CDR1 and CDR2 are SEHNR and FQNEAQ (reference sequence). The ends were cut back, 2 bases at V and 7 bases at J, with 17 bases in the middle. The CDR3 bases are TGTGCCAGCAGCTTATTGGAGGCCGGAGGTTTTGGCTACACCTTC. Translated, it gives CASSLLEAGGFGYTF.

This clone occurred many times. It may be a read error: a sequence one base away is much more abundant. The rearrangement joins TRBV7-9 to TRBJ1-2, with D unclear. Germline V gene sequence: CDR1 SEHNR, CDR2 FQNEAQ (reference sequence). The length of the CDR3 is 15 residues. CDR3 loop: CASNLLEAGGFGYTF. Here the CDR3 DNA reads TGTGCCAGCAACTTATTGGAGGCCGGAGGTTTTGGCTACACCTTC.

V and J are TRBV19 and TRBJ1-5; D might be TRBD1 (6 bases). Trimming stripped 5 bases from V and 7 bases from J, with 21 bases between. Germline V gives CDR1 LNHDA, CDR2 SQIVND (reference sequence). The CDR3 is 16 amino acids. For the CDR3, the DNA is TGTGCCAGTAGTTCGGGGGCAGCAAAAATCGGGCAGCCCCAGCATTTT. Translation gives CASSSGAAKIGQPQHF.